Ten or more counts support the clone carrying this T cell receptor beta chain. Amplification yielded TCR beta CDR3 regions, with RNA transcripts as the source. The primer set for the first-round RT-PCR of the TCR CDR3 was HTBI. Via MiXCR, TCRdb re-called the multiplex PCR reads, giving one row per CDR3 protein. Among under 350,000 distinct CDR3 sequences, 12% to 15% were seen once, and the ten largest hold roughly 7.9%. This sample stems from a study of T cells in Graves' hyperthyroidism and ophthalmopathy. Germline values: CDR1 SGHVS, CDR2 FQNEAQ. The CDR3 extends over 16 amino acids. With V trimmed by 6 bases and J by 6 bases, 14 bases remained unmatched.

V usage is TRBV7-8 and J usage is TRBJ2-7, with 10 bases fitting TRBD1. The sequenced sample was blood. The clonotype comes from a woman aged 40 to 50 with Graves' hyperthyroidism. DNA for the CDR3: TGTGCCAGCAGGGACAGGGGGAAATCGGGGAGTGGCGAGCAGTACTTC. Translated: CASRDRGKSGSGEQYF.